This entry lists 6 T cell receptor beta chains sequenced from one sample in a study of shared clonotypes between healthy human individuals (TCRdb year 2020). CD8 naive samples consisted of CD45RO-negative cells that were positively selected for CCR7, yielding a CD45RA+CCR7+ population without TemRA cells. Library creation used the immunoSEQ multiplex PCR assay. TCRdb stores this immuneACCESS table with in-frame sequences only. Part of the clones is absent; in the studies checked, under half of the shortfall reflects unresolved V genes, and no reason is known for the rest. For this sample there are about 2.2 million clones; around 93% appear just once. Less than 2% of the sample lies in the top ten. The sequencing input was naive CD8+ T cells from PBMCs. What this sample's cell subset or site label stands for: CD45RA+CCR7+. The receptor source for this set is a man aged 18 to 29 in good health. Some clones in this sample may be carry-over from other donors' samples.

This clone came up once. This chain connects TRBV30 to TRBJ2-7; D is uncertain. The V and J ends lost 4 bases and 3 bases respectively, with 13 bases between them. Germline V gene sequence: CDR1 GTSNPN, CDR2 SVGIG (reference sequence). The CDR3 consists of 13 residues. CDR3 loop: CAWKAAAGYEQYF. DNA of the CDR3: TGTGCCTGGAAAGCCGCGGCAGGCTACGAGCAGTACTTC. Drawing the rest from reference TRBV30 and TRBJ2-7, the complete variable domain is SQTIHQWPATLVQPVGSPLSLECTVEGTSNPNLYWYRQAAGRGLQLLFYSVGIGQISSEVPQNLSASRPQDRQFILSSKKLLLSDSGFYLCAWKAAAGYEQYFGPGTRLTVT.

The chain employs TRBV5-4 and TRBJ1-1; 8 nucleotides align to TRBD1. The germline CDR1 and CDR2 sequences are SGHNT and YYREEE (reference sequence). V gave up 4 bases and J gave up 7 bases; unmatched junction bases: 9. The CDR3 is 14 amino acids. The CDR3 nucleotides read TGTGCCAGCAGCCCGGACAGGGCCATCCTTGAAGCTTTCTTT. Its translation: CASSPDRAILEAFF.

This chain connects TRBV28 to TRBJ1-2, with 9 bases aligning to TRBD1. The CDR3 has 16 amino acids. CDR1 and CDR2 (germline): MDHEN, SYDVKM. V gave up 6 bases and J gave up 4 bases; unmatched junction bases: 12. The CDR3 DNA follows: TGTGCCAGCAGCTTTATAGGGACAGGGAAGATCTATGGCTACACCTTC. Protein product: CASSFIGTGKIYGYTF.

The chain is built from TRBV9 and TRBJ2-7, with TRBD2 as a possible D gene (5 bases). This CDR3 comprises 13 residues. Trimming left V 4 bases short and J 5 bases short, with 13 bases between. The germline V gene has CDR1 SGDLS and CDR2 YYNGEE. The DNA of the CDR3 is TGTGCCAGCAGCCCCTCCGGGGTCGACGAGCAGTACTTC. Its translation is CASSPSGVDEQYF.

This chain uses TRBV28 with TRBJ2-7; 12 nucleotides agree with TRBD1. Germline V gene sequence: CDR1 MDHEN, CDR2 SYDVKM. V trimming: 5 bases; J trimming: 6 bases; junction bases outside the gene matches: 8. The CDR3 covers 15 residues. DNA of the CDR3: TGTGCCAGCAGTCTCGCCGGGACAGGGGGCGGCGAGCAGTACTTC. This codes for CASSLAGTGGGEQYF. The full variable domain, rest sourced from reference TRBV28 and TRBJ2-7, is DVKVTQSSRYLVKRTGEKVFLECVQDMDHENMFWYRQDPGLGLRLIYFSYDVKMKEKGDIPEGYSVSREKKERFSLILESASTNQTSMYLCASSLAGTGGGEQYFGPGTRLTVT.

This clone was observed once. This rearrangement joins TRBV5-6 to TRBJ2-1; 7 bases agree with TRBD2. The CDR3 consists of 17 residues. CDR1 and CDR2 from the germline V gene are SGHDT and YYEEEE. V lost 0 bases and J lost 2; bases outside the gene matches: 8. CDR3 bases: TGTGCCAGCAGCTTGGCCATGGCGGGAGAGCCCTACAATGAGCAGTTCTTC. Residues: CASSLAMAGEPYNEQFF.